A selection of T cell receptor beta chains follows, all from one sample in a study of T cell responses to AZD1222 COVID-19 vaccine. Profiling relied on immunoSEQ multiplex PCR, and the TCRdb table lists in-frame clones only, not all of them. This table holds under 150,000 clones, 88% found once. The source material was peripheral blood, sampled on day 0 of AZD1222 vaccination. Every receptor here comes from an adult in good health. Both conserved end residues are part of each CDR3. A D gene is named only where the DNA matches it firmly. Size is stated for part of the rows, as once, few or many counts, or as a class when the clone is expanded.

D	size	V	J	CDR3	DNA
TRBD1	.	TRBV19	TRBJ1-5	CASSIRADRGNQPQHF	TGTGCCAGTAGCATCAGGGCGGACAGGGGCAATCAGCCCCAGCATTTT
.	few	TRBV5-1	TRBJ2-7	CASSPRADSYEQYF	TGCGCCAGCAGCCCGCGGGCCGACTCCTACGAGCAGTACTTC
.	.	TRBV7-2	TRBJ1-2	CASSGGGTGFEGYTF	TGTGCCAGCAGCGGGGGGGGAACAGGTTTTGAGGGCTACACCTTC
.	.	TRBV29-1	TRBJ1-2	CSAGSEYYGYTF	TGCAGCGCCGGGTCCGAATACTATGGCTACACCTTC
TRBD1	.	TRBV19	TRBJ1-6	CASSIVGDRVNSPLHF	TGTGCCAGTAGTATTGTAGGGGACAGGGTTAATTCACCCCTCCACTTT
.	once	TRBV7-2	TRBJ2-3	CASSLEGTDTQYF	TGTGCCAGCAGCTTAGAAGGGACAGATACGCAGTATTTT
.	.	TRBV5-6	TRBJ2-2	CASSLGAVGVRMELFF	TGTGCCAGCAGCTTGGGTGCCGTGGGGGTTCGGATGGAGCTGTTTTTT
TRBD2	.	TRBV27	TRBJ2-2	CASSLLASGANTGELFF	TGTGCCAGCAGTTTATTGGCTAGCGGGGCGAACACCGGGGAGCTGTTTTTT
.	.	TRBV12-5	TRBJ1-3	CASGLWQGNTIYF	TGTGCTAGTGGTTTGTGGCAGGGAAACACCATATATTTT
.	.	TRBV10-3	TRBJ1-3	CAIRGIGGPGNTIYF	TGTGCCATTCGGGGTATAGGGGGGCCGGGAAACACCATATATTTT
.	.	TRBV19	TRBJ1-3	CASSIAALSGNTIYF	TGTGCCAGTAGTATCGCCGCTCTCTCTGGAAACACCATATATTTT
.	.	TRBV2	TRBJ2-7	CASSEWASYEQYF	TGTGCCAGCAGTGAATGGGCCTCCTACGAGCAGTACTTC
.	.	TRBV29-1	TRBJ2-7	CSAGADYEQYF	TGCAGCGCGGGGGCAGACTACGAGCAGTACTTC
.	.	TRBV5-8	TRBJ1-4	CASTLLVPEKLFF	TGTGCCAGCACGTTGCTGGTTCCCGAAAAACTGTTTTTT
.	.	TRBV6-5	TRBJ1-1	CATALNTEAFF	TGTGCCACGGCGTTGAACACTGAAGCTTTCTTT
TRBD1	once	TRBV9	TRBJ1-6	CASSVGPNTGGYNSPLHF	TGTGCCAGCAGCGTGGGGCCTAATACAGGGGGCTATAATTCACCCCTCCACTTT
.	.	TRBV9	TRBJ1-3	CASSVGDTIYF	TGTGCCAGCAGCGTAGGTGACACCATATATTTT
.	.	TRBV9	TRBJ2-2	CASSVGSRATGELFF	TGTGCCAGCAGCGTAGGGTCCCGAGCCACCGGGGAGCTGTTTTTT
.	.	TRBV14	TRBJ2-2	CASRTTGSTGELFF	TGTGCCAGCAGGACGACAGGATCCACCGGGGAGCTGTTTTTT
TRBD1	.	TRBV5-1	TRBJ1-1	CASSLELRGPDTEAFF	TGCGCCAGCAGCTTGGAGCTCAGGGGGCCCGACACTGAAGCTTTCTTT
.	once	TRBV5-4	TRBJ1-6	CASRTGTPDGSSYNSPLHF	TGTGCCAGCAGGACCGGGACACCGGACGGTAGCTCCTATAATTCACCCCTCCACTTT
.	.	TRBV6-5	TRBJ2-3	CASTSGTRVTDTQYF	TGTGCCAGCACCTCCGGGACCAGAGTCACAGATACGCAGTATTTT
.	.	TRBV21-1	TRBJ2-4	CASSEGDKGQNKQIAKNIQYF	TGTGCCAGCAGCGAGGGGGACAAGGGACAGAACAAACAAATAGCCAAAAACATTCAGTACTTC
.	.	TRBV19	TRBJ1-5	CASTRAPIRNNQPQHF	TGTGCCTCAACGCGGGCTCCTATAAGAAACAATCAGCCCCAGCATTTT
.	once	TRBV3-1/TRBV3-2	TRBJ1-2	CASSQDVIGGYTF	TGTGCCAGCAGCCAAGATGTAATAGGGGGCTACACCTTC
.	.	TRBV6-2/TRBV6-3	TRBJ1-6	CASSRTADNSPLHF	TGTGCCAGCAGCCGCACGGCAGATAATTCACCCCTCCACTTT
.	once	TRBV5-1	TRBJ1-5	CASSPGGYSNQPQHF	TGCGCCAGCAGCCCTGGGGGGTATAGCAATCAGCCCCAGCATTTT